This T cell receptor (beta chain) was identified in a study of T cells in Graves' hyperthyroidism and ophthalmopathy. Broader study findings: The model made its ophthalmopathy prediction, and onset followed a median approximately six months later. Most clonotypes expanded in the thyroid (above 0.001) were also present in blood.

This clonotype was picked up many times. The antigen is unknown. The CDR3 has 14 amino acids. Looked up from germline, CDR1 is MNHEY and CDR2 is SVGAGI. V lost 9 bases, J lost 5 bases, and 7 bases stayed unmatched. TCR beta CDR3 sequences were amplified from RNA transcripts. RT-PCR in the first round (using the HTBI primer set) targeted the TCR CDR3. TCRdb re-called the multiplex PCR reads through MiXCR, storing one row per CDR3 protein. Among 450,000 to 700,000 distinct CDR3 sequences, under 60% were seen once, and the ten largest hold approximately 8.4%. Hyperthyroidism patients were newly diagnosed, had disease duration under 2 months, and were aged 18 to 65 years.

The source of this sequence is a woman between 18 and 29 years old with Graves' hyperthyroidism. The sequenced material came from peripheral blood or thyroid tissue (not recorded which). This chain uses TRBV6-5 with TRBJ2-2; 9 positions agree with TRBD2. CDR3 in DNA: TGTGCCAGTCATGGTAGCGGGAGTACCGGGGAGCTGTTTTTT. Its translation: CASHGSGSTGELFF.